This record covers a single T cell receptor beta chain. The antigen remains unidentified. The germline CDR1 and CDR2 sequences are SGHRS and YFSETQ. V lost 0 bases and J 0 bases, leaving 12 bases between the germline ends. This CDR3 is built from 16 residues. This sample is drawn from a study of a mutant IDH1 vaccine in newly diagnosed glioma. TCRdb's table, derived via immunoSEQ multiplex PCR, lists solely in-frame clones and lacks some. The data contain some 38,000 clones, 75% of them singletons. Time point defined: week 47, end of study. With topical imiquimod, each dose of the vaccine consisted of 300 ug of mutant IDH1 20-mer peptide.

The V gene is TRBV5-1, the J gene TRBJ1-1, with D unresolved. This TCR came from a man aged 35 to 55 with glioma. The sequencing used PBMCs, collected from a glioma patient whose treatment included an IDH1 peptide vaccine. CDR3 nucleotide sequence: TGCGCCAGCAGCTTGGTAATAGGGCAAATGAACACTGAAGCTTTCTTT. Protein sequence: CASSLVIGQMNTEAFF.